These 18 T cell receptor beta chains originate from one sample sequenced in a study of post-analysis software for immune sequencing data (dated by TCRdb to the mid-2010s). Summary of the overall study and its limitations: Significantly higher frequencies in patients than in controls were found for several TRBV segments, including TRBV5-6, TRBV5-1 and TRBV20-1.

These receptors lack a known antigen. The library was prepared using PCR. Instrument used: Illumina HiSeq 2500. To reduce PCR and sequencing biases, unique molecular identifiers were built into the TCR beta cDNA libraries. The public reads were reprocessed in TCRdb via fastp at Q25 and MiXCR, keeping in-frame beta chains. Every distinct CDR3 protein forms one entry, paired with its most common genes and DNA. This sample comprises fewer than 850,000 distinct CDR3 sequences, 30% of them detected only once. The ten largest clones add up to about 0.5% of the sample. Sequencing was performed on blood. Receptor source: a girl aged 10-17 years with multiple sclerosis.

The genes are TRBV20-1 and TRBJ2-3; D unclear. With 3 bases removed from V and 3 bases from J, the gap between germline ends came to 10 bases. Germline loops: CDR1 DFQATT, CDR2 SNEGSKA (reference sequence). The CDR3 runs 13 residues. CDR3 residues: CSASAHGTDTQYF. The DNA for the CDR3 is TGCAGTGCTAGTGCCCACGGGACAGATACGCAGTATTTT.

The V gene is TRBV7-2, the J gene TRBJ2-5; D is perhaps TRBD1 (6 bases). V was trimmed by 4 bases and J by 11 bases, leaving 17 bases between them. CDR1 SGHTA and CDR2 FQGNSA come from the germline V gene. This CDR3 comprises 13 residues. CDR3 residues: CASSWAGVNEQYF. In DNA form, the CDR3 reads TGTGCCAGCAGCTGGGCAGGGGTCAATGAGCAGTACTTC.

The table lists this clonotype with many counts. CDR3 amino acids: CSFLNRGRENIQYF. CDR3 nucleotides: TGCAGCTTTCTTAACAGGGGCCGCGAAAACATTCAGTACTTC. The chain has TRBV29-1 and TRBJ2-4; 7 nucleotides line up with TRBD1. V was clipped by 8 bases and J by 5 bases; unmatched bases: 12. CDR3 length: 14 residues. Per germline, CDR1 SQVTM and CDR2 ANQGSEA.

There are many counts of this clonotype. The chain links TRBV10-3 to TRBJ2-3; the D gene could be TRBD1 or TRBD2 (6 bases each). V was trimmed by 6 bases and J by 3 bases, leaving 10 bases between them. The CDR3 has 13 amino acids. Germline CDR1 is ENHRY and CDR2 is SYGVKD. The DNA of the CDR3 is TGTGCCATCAGACAGGGAGGAACAGATACGCAGTATTTT. Its translation is CAIRQGGTDTQYF.

This clonotype was seen only a few times. The chain couples TRBV12-3 or TRBV12-4 to TRBJ2-3, with 9 bases matching TRBD2. The CDR3 has 15 residues. The ends lost 5 bases at V and 6 bases at J; junction bases unmatched: 9. The CDR3 coding sequence is TGTGCCAGCAGTATCACCATAGCGGGAGTGGATACGCAGTATTTT. This codes for CASSITIAGVDTQYF.

V gene TRBV27 combines with J gene TRBJ2-7; 8 bases fit TRBD2. V lost 5 bases and J lost 4; bases outside the gene matches: 4. This CDR3 region has 13 residues. Per the germline V gene, CDR1 is MNHEY and CDR2 is SMNVEV (reference sequence). DNA of the CDR3: TGTGCCAGCAGTCACCGACTAGCGTACGAGCAGTACTTC. This translates into CASSHRLAYEQYF.

This clonotype was observed a few times. This rearrangement joins TRBV6-5 to TRBJ2-7; D might be TRBD1 (8 bases). The CDR3 consists of 13 residues. V lost 2 bases, J lost 7 bases, and 12 bases lay in between. CDR1 and CDR2 (germline): MNHEY, SVGAGI. The CDR3 is CASSYTGGVEQYF. The CDR3 DNA reads TGTGCCAGCAGTTACACAGGGGGGGTAGAGCAGTACTTC.

This chain connects TRBV7-8 to TRBJ1-1; D is perhaps TRBD1 (6 bases). CDR1 is SGHVS, CDR2 FQNEAQ, per germline. Trimming shortened V by 5 bases and J by 7 bases, and 17 bases separated the two germline ends. The CDR3 has 14 amino acids. The CDR3 nucleotides are TGTGCCAGCAGCCCCCGACGACAGGCGGGTGAAGCTTTCTTT. This codes for CASSPRRQAGEAFF.

The sample holds a few counts of this clonotype. J is TRBJ2-1 and V is TRBV25-1, with TRBD2 matching 10 bases. CDR3 length equals 15 residues. Per the germline V gene, CDR1 is MGHDK and CDR2 is SYGVNS. Trimming cost V 4 bases and J 5 bases; bases outside gene matches: 5. This CDR3 reads CASSGSGRANNEQFF. The DNA for the CDR3 is TGTGCCAGCAGTGGCAGCGGGAGGGCGAACAATGAGCAGTTCTTC.

Comments on this clonotype: A much larger clone is a single base away; this may be a read error. This chain joins TRBV29-1 and TRBJ1-1; D call uncertain. Trimming left V 7 bases short and J 0 bases short, with 12 bases between. The CDR3 extends over 13 amino acids. Germline CDR1 is SQVTM and CDR2 is ANQGSEA. The CDR3 spells CSAGSSLNTEAFF. CDR3 nucleotide sequence: TGCAGCGCTGGTAGCAGCCTGAACACTGAAGCTTTCTTT.

In this sample, this clonotype turned up a few times. V and J are TRBV6-5 and TRBJ2-2; D gene ambiguous. The CDR3 length is 17 residues. CDR1 and CDR2 (germline): MNHEY, SVGAGI. The V end was cut by 2 bases, the J end by 3 bases, with 16 bases between. The CDR3 protein is CASSYIRGPGDTGELFF. In DNA, the CDR3 is TGTGCCAGCAGTTACATACGTGGGCCTGGGGACACCGGGGAGCTGTTTTTT.

The chain couples TRBV10-3 to TRBJ2-1; 8 nucleotides line up with TRBD1. After removal of 7 bases from V and 4 bases from J, the junction contained 9 bases not matched to a gene. This CDR3 has 15 amino acids. Germline loops: CDR1 ENHRY, CDR2 SYGVKD. This CDR3 is CAIKMTGDVYNEQFF. Here the CDR3 DNA reads TGTGCCATCAAAATGACAGGGGACGTTTACAATGAGCAGTTCTTC.

This chain connects TRBV28 to TRBJ2-1; tentative D call: TRBD1 (7 bases). Germline loops: CDR1 MDHEN, CDR2 SYDVKM. V was pared by 4 bases and J by 0 bases, with 13 bases between. The CDR3 loop spans 16 amino acids. This CDR3 reads CASSSAGGISYNEQFF. The DNA for the CDR3 is TGTGCCAGCAGTTCTGCAGGGGGGATCTCCTACAATGAGCAGTTCTTC.

This chain links TRBV3-1 with TRBJ1-2; maybe TRBD1 (5 bases). Looked up from germline, CDR1 is LGHDT and CDR2 is YNNKEL (reference sequence). CDR3 length equals 14 residues. V was shortened by 1 base and J by 6 bases, with 12 bases between the two germline ends. CDR3 nucleotide sequence: TGTGCCAGCAGCCAAGTTTTGGGGGAAAATGGCTACACCTTC. It is translated as CASSQVLGENGYTF. Supplemented by reference TRBV3-1 and TRBJ1-2, the full variable domain reads DTAVSQTPKYLVTQMGNDKSIKCEQNLGHDTMYWYKQDSKKFLKIMFSYNNKELIINETVPNRFSPKSPDKAHLNLHINSLELGDSAVYFCASSQVLGENGYTFGSGTRLTVV.

This sequence joins TRBV3-1 and TRBJ2-4; weak D call: TRBD1 (5 bases). The CDR3 sequence is 13 residues long. Germline-derived CDR1 and CDR2 are LGHDT and YNNKEL (reference sequence). The V gene lost 3 bases and the J gene lost 7 bases, with 10 bases spanning the gap. This CDR3 reads CASSHRGANIQYF. DNA of the CDR3: TGTGCCAGCAGCCATAGGGGCGCGAACATTCAGTACTTC.

V and J are TRBV9 and TRBJ1-1; D remains unclear. The CDR3 is 16 amino acids. V lost 0 bases to trimming and J lost 1 base, with 13 bases between them. Germline values: CDR1 SGDLS, CDR2 YYNGEE. CDR3 protein: CASSVDPFGENTEAFF. The DNA for the CDR3 is TGTGCCAGCAGCGTAGATCCCTTCGGGGAGAACACTGAAGCTTTCTTT.

The genes are TRBV28 and TRBJ2-7; D is unresolved. The end of the DNA is better explained by TRBJ2-5, so the J call may be wrong. This CDR3 is built from 12 residues. Germline V gene data show CDR1 as MDHEN and CDR2 as SYDVKM. For the CDR3, the DNA is TGTGCCAGCAGTTTCGTGCGGGAGACCCAGTACTTC. Translated: CASSFVRETQYF.

V is TRBV7-2 and J is TRBJ1-2, with 9 bases aligning to TRBD1. This CDR3 has 15 residues. Germline V CDR1 and CDR2: SGHTA, FQGNSA. The ends lost 5 bases at V and 4 bases at J; junction bases unmatched: 8. The CDR3 DNA reads TGTGCCAGCAGCCCTCGGACAGGGGAGGGCTATGGCTACACCTTC. As protein: CASSPRTGEGYGYTF. Supplemented by reference TRBV7-2 and TRBJ1-2, the full variable domain reads GAGVSQSPSNKVTEKGKDVELRCDPISGHTALYWYRQSLGQGLEFLIYFQGNSAPDKSGLPSDRFSAERTGGSVSTLTIQRTQQEDSAVYLCASSPRTGEGYGYTFGSGTRLTVV.